This T cell receptor beta chain was observed in a study of blood T cell repertoires in COVID-19. Original processing notes: It was from reference gene primer amplification that nucleated cell counts were estimated. Here immunoSEQ multiplex PCR was the method, and the copy in TCRdb shows in-frame clones only, minus some. Clone size and V and J calls were adopted from that table, with D and trimming inferred from the DNA. There are around 500,000 clones in the sample; roughly 88% occur only once, and over 1.5% lies in the top ten. Study members were between roughly 18 and 100 years old and lived in fewer than 30 US regions. The CDR3 is 14 residues long. Germline-derived CDR1 and CDR2 are MNHNS and SASEGT. Trimming stripped 2 bases from V and 8 bases from J, with 12 bases between.

The chain joins TRBV6-1 to TRBJ1-4; the D gene is possibly TRBD1 (6 bases). Sequenced input: PBMCs or T cells enriched from blood (not recorded which). This TCR came from a woman between 40 and 55 years old who had recovered from COVID-19. CDR3 bases: TGTGCCAGCAGTGAAACAGGGCTGGTCGAAAAACTGTTTTTT. Its protein product is CASSETGLVEKLFF.